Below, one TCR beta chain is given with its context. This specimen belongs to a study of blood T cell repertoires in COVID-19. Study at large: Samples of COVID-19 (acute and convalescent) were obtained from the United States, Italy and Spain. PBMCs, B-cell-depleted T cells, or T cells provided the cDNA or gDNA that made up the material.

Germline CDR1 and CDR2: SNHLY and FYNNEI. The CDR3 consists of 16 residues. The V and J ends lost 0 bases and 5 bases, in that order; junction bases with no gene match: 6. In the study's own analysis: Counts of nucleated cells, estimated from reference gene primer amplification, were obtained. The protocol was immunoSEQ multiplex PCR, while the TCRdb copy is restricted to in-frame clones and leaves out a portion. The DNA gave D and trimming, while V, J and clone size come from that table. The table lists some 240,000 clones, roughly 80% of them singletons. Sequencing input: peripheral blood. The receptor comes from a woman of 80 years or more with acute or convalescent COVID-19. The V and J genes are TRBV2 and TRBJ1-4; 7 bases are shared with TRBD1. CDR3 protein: CASSEARGSGNEKLFF. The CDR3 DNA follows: TGTGCCAGCAGTGAAGCCAGGGGGTCGGGGAATGAAAAACTGTTTTTT.